The text below deals with one TCR beta chain. PCR primers comprised 60 Vbeta and 13 Jbeta primers. Measured with immunoSEQ multiplex PCR; TCRdb has only the in-frame clones, and not every one. The sample has approximately 140,000 clones; approximately 82% are singletons. This sample stems from a study of cytomegalovirus exposure and HLA in healthy donors. Sequenced: PBMCs. This receptor was identified in a boy between 2 and 10 years old in good health and CMV-seronegative.

CDR3 residues: CASSQDLGANTEAFF. The CDR3 coding sequence is TGTGCCAGCAGCCAAGATCTTGGGGCAAACACTGAAGCTTTCTTT. This chain links TRBV14 with TRBJ1-1; perhaps TRBD1 as D (5 bases). The V gene's germline CDR1 is SGHDN and CDR2 FVKESK. The V and J ends lost 0 bases and 2 bases respectively, with 10 bases between them. The length of the CDR3 is 15 residues.